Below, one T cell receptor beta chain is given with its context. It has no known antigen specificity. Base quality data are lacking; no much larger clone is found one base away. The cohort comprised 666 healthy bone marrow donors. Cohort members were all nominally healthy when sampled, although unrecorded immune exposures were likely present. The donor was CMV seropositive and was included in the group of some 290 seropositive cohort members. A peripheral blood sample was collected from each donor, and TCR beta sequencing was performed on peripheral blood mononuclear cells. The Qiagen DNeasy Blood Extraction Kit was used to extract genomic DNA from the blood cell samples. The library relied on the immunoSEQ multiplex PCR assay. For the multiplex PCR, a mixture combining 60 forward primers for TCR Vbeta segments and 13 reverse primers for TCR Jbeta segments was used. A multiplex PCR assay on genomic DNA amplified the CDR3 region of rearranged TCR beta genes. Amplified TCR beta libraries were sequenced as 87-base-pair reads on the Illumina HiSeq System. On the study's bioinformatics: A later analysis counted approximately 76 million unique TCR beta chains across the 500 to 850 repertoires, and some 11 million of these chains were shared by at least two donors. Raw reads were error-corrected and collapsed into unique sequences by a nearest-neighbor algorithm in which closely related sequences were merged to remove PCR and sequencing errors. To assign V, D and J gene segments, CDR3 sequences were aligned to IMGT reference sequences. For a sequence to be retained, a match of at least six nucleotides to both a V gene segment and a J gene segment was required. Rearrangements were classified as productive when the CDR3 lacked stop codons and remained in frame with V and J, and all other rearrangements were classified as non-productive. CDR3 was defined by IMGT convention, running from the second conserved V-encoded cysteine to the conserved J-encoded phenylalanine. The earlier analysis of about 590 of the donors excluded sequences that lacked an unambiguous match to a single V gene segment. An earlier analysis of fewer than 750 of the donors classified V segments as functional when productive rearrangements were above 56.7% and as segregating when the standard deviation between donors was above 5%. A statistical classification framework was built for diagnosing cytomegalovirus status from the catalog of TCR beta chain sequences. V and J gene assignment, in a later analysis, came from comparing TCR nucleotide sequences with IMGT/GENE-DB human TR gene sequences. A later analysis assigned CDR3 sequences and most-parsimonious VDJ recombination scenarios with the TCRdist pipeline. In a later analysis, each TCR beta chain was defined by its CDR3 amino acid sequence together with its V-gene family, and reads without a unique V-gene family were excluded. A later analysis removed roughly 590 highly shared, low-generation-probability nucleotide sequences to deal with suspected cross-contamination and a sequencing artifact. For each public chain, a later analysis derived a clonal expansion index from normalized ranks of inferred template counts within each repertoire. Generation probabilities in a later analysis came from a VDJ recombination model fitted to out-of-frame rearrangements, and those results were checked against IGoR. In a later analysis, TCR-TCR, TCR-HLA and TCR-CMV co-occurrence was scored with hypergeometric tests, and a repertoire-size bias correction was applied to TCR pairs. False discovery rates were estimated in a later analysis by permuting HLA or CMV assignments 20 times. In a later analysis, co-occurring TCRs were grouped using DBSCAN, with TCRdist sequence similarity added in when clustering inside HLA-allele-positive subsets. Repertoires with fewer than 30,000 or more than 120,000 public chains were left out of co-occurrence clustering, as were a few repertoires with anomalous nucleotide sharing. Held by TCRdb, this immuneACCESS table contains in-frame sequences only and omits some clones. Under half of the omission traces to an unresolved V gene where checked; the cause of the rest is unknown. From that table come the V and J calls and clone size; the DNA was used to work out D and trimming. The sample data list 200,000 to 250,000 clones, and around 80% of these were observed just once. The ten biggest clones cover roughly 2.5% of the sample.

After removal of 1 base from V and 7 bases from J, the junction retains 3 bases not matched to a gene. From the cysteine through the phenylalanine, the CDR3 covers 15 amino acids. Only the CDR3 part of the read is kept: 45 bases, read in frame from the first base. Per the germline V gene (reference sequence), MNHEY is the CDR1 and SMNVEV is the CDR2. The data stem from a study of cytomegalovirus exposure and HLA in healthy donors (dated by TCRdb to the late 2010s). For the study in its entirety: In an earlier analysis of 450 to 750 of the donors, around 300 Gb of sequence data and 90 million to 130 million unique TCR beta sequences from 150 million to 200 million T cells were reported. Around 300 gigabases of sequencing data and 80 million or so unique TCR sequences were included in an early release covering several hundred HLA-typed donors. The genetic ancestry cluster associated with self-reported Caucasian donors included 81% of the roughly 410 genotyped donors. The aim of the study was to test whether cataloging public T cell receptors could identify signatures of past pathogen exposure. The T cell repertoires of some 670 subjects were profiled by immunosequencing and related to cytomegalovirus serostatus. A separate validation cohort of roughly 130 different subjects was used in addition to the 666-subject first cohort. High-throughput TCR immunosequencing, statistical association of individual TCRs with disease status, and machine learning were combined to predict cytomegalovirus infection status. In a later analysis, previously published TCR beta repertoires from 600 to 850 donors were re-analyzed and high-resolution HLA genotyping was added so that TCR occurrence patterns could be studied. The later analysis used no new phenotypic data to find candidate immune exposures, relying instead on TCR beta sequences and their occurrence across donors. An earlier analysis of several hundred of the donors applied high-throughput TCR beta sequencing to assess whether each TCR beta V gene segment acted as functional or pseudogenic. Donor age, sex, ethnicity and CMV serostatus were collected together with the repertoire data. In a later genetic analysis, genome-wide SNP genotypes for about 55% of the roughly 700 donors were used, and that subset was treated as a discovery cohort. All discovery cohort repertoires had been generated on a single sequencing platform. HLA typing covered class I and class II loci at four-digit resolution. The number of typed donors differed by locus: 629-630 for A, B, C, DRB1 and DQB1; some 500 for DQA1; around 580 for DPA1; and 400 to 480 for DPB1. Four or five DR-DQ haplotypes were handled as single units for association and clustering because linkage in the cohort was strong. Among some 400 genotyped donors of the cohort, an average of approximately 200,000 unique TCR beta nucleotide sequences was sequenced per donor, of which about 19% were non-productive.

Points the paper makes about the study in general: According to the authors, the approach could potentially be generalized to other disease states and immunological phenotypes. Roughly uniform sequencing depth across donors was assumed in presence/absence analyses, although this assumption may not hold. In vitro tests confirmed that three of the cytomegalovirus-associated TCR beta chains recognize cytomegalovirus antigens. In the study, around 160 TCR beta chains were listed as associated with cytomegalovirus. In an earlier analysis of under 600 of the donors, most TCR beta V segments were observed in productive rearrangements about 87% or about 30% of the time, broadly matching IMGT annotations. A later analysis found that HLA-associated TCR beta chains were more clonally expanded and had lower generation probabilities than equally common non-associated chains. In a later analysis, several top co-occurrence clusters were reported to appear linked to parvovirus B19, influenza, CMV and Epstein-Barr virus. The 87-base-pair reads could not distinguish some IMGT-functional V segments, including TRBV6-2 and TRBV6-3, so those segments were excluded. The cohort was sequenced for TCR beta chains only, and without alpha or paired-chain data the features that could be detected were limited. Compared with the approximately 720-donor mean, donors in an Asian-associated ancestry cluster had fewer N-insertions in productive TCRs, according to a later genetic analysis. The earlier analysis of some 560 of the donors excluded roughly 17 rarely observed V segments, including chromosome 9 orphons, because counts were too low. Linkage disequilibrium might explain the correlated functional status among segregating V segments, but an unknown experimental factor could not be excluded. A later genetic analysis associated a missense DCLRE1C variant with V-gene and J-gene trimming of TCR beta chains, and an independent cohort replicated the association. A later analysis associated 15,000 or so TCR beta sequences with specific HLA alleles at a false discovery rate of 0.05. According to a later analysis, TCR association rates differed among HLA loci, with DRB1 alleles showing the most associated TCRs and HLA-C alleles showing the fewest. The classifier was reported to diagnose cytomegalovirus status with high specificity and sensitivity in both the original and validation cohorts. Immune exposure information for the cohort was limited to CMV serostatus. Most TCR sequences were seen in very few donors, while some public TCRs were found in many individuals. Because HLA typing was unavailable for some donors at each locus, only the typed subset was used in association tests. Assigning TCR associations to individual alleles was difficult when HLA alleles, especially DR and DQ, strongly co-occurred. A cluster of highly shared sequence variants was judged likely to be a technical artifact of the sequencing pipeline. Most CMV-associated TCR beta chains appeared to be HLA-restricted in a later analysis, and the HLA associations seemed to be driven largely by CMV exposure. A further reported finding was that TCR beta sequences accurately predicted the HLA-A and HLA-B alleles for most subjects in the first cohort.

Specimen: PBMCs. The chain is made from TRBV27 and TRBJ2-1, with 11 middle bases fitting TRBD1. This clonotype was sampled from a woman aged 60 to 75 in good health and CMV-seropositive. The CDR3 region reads CASSLFGQGANEQFF. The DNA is TGTGCCAGCAGTTTATTCGGACAGGGGGCTAATGAGCAGTTCTTC.